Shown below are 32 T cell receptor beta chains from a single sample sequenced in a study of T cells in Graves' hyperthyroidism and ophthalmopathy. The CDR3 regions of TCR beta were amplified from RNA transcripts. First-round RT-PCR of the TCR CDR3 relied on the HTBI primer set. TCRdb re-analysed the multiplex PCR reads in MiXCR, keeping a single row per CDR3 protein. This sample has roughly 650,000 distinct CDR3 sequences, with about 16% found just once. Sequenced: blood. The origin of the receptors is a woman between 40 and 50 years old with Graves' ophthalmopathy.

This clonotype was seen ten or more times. CDR3 sequence (DNA): TGTGCCAGCAGTGATACTAGCGGGAACAAAAACATTCAGTACTTC. Protein: CASSDTSGNKNIQYF. The J gene is TRBJ2-4, the V gene TRBV2, with 10 bases matching TRBD2. The CDR3 runs to 15 residues. Germline V CDR1 and CDR2: SNHLY, FYNNEI. J gave up 3 bases and V 3 bases, and 2 bases lay outside the gene matches.

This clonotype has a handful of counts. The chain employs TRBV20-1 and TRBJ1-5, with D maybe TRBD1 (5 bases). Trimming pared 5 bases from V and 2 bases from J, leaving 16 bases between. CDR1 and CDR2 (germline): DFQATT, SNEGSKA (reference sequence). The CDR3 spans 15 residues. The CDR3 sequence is CSAPARKGGNQPQHF. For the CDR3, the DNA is TGCAGTGCTCCTGCCAGGAAAGGGGGCAATCAGCCCCAGCATTTT.

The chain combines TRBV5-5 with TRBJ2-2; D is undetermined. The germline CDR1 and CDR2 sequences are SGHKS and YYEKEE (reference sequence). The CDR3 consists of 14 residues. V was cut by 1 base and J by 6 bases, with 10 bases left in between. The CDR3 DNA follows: TGTGCCAGCAGCTTGTGGTCCAGTCCCGGGGAGCTGTTTTTT. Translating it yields CASSLWSSPGELFF.

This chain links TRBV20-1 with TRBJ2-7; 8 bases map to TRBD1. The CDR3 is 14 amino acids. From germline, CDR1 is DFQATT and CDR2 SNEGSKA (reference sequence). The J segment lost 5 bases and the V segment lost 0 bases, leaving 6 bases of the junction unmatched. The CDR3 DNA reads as TGCAGTGCTAGAGATGAGGACAGGGTGCACGAGCAGTACTTC. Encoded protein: CSARDEDRVHEQYF.

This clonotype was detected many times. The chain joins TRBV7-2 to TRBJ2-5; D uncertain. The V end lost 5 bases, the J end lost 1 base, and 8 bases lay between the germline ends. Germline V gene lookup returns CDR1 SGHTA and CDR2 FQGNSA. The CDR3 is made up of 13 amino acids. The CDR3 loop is CASSIGFQETQYF. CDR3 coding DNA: TGTGCCAGCAGCATCGGTTTCCAAGAGACCCAGTACTTC.

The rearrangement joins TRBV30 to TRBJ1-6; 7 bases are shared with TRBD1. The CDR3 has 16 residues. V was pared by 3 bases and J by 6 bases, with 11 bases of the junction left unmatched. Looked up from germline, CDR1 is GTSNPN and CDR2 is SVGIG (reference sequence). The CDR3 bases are TGTGCCTGGAGGAATCGGCTGGGACAGCTTAATTCACCCCTCCACTTT. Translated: CAWRNRLGQLNSPLHF.

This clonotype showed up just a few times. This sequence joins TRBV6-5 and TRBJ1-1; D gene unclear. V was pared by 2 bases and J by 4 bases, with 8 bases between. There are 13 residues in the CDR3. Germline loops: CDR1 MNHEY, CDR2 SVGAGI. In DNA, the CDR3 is TGTGCCAGCAGTTACATTCAGGCCACTGAAGCTTTCTTT. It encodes CASSYIQATEAFF.

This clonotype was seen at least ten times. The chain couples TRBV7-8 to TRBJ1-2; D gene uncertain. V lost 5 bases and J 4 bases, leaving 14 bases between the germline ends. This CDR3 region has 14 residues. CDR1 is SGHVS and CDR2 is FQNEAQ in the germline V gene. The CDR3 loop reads CASSPQQMGYGYTF. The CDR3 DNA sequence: TGTGCCAGCAGCCCCCAGCAAATGGGCTATGGCTACACCTTC.

CDR3 sequence reads: CASSYSPPGWSNQPQHF. The CDR3 DNA is TGTGCCAGCAGTTACTCCCCCCCCGGGTGGAGCAATCAGCCCCAGCATTTT. The chain recombines TRBV6-5 with TRBJ1-5; D is undetermined. Germline-derived CDR1 and CDR2 are MNHEY and SVGAGI. Trimming removed 0 bases at V and 1 base at J, with 13 bases between. The CDR3 contains 17 residues.

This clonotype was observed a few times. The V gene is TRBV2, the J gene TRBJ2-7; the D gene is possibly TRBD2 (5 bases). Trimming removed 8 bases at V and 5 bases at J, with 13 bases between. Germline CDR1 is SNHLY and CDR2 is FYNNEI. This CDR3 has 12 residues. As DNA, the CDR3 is TGTGCCAGCGGACGGGGTTGGAACGAGCAGTACTTC. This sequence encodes CASGRGWNEQYF.

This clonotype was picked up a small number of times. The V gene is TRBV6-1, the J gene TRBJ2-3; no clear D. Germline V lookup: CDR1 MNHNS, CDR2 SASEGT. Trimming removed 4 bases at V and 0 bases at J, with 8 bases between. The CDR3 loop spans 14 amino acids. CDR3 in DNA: TGTGCCAGCAGTGTCGTCTTTAGCACAGATACGCAGTATTTT. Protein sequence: CASSVVFSTDTQYF.

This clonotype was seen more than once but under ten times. CDR3 residues: CASSPGTSGSWTDTQYF. CDR3 DNA: TGCGCCAGCAGCCCGGGGACTAGCGGGAGTTGGACAGATACGCAGTATTTT. The rearrangement uses TRBV5-1 and TRBJ2-3, with 14 bases lining up with TRBD2. V was pared by 4 bases and J by 3 bases, with 7 bases of the junction left unmatched. The CDR3 runs 17 residues. CDR1 and CDR2 (germline): SGHRS, YFSETQ. The full variable domain, completed using reference TRBV5-1 and TRBJ2-3, is KAGVTQTPRYLIKTRGQQVTLSCSPISGHRSVSWYQQTPGQGLQFLFEYFSETQRNKGNFPGRFSGRQFSNSRSEMNVSTLELGDSALYLCASSPGTSGSWTDTQYFGPGTRLTVL.

The CDR3 DNA is TGTGCCAGCAGTGAAAGCAGGGCAAACAAAAACATTCAGTACTTC. Amino acids: CASSESRANKNIQYF. The V call is TRBV2, the J call TRBJ2-4; maybe TRBD1 (5 bases). Germline loops: CDR1 SNHLY, CDR2 FYNNEI. The CDR3 has 15 amino acids. The V end lost 2 bases, the J end lost 3 bases, and 11 bases lay between the germline ends.

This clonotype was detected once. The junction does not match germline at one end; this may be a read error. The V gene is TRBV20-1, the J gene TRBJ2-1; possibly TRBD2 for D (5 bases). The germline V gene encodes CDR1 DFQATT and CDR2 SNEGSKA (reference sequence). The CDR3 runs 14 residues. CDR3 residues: CSAPPGSSYNGQFF. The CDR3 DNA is TGCAGTGCCCCCCCGGGGAGCTCCTACAATGGGCAGTTCTTC.

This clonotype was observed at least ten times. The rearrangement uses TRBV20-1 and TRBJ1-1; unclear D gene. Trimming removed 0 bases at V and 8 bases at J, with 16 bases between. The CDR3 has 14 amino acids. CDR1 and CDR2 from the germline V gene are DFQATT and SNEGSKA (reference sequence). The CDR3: CSARDVSGTLEAFF. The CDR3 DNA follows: TGCAGTGCTAGAGATGTTTCAGGAACTCTAGAAGCTTTCTTT.

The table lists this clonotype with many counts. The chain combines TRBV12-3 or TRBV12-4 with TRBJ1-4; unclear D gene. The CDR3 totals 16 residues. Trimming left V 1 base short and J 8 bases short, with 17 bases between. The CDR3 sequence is CASSLEVLTSSEKLFF. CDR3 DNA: TGTGCCAGCAGTTTAGAAGTCTTGACGTCCAGCGAAAAACTGTTTTTT.

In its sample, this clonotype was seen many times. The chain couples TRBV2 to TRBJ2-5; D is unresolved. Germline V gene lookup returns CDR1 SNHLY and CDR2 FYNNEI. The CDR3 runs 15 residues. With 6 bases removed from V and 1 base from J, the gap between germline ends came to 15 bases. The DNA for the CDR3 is TGTGCCAGCAGGCGTGTCGGGTATTGCCAAGAGACCCAGTACTTC. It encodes CASRRVGYCQETQYF.

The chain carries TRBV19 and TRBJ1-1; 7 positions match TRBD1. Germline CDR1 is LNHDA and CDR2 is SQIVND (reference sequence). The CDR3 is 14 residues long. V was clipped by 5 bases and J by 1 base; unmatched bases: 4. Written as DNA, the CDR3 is TGTGCCAGTAGTTTCCAGGGGGGGAACACTGAAGCTTTCTTT. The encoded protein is CASSFQGGNTEAFF.

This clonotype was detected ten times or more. CDR3 coding DNA: TGCAGTGCTAGTTTAGTACAGGGAGGAGAAAAACTGTTTTTT. Translated, it gives CSASLVQGGEKLFF. V gene TRBV20-1 combines with J gene TRBJ1-4; weak D call: TRBD1 (6 bases). CDR3 length: 14 residues. Trimming left V 3 bases short and J 8 bases short, with 16 bases between. The germline V gene encodes CDR1 DFQATT and CDR2 SNEGSKA (reference sequence).

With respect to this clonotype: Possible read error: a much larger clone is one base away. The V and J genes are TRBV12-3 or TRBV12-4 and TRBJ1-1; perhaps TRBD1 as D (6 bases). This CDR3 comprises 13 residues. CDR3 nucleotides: TGTGGCAGCAGCCCACAGGGATGGGCTGAAGCTTTCTTT. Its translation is CGSSPQGWAEAFF.

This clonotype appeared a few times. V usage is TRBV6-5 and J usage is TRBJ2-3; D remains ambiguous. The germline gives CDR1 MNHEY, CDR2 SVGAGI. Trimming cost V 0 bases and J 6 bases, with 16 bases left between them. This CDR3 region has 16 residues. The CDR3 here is CASSYSRSLWRDTQYF. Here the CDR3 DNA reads TGTGCCAGCAGTTACTCGAGGTCTCTTTGGCGGGATACGCAGTATTTT.

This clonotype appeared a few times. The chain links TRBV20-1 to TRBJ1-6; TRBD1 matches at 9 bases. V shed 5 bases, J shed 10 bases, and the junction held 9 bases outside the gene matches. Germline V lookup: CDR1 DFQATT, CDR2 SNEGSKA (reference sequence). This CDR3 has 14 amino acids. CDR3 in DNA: TGCAGTGCTCCCGGACAGGGGATTTGGTCACCCCTCCACTTT. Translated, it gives CSAPGQGIWSPLHF.

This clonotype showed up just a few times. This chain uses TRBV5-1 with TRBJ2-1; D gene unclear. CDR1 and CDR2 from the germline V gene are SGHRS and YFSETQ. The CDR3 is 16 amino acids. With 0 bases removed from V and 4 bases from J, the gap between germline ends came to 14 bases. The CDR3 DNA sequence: TGCGCCAGCAGCTTGGCGGGTCTCAAGGGATACAATGAGCAGTTCTTC. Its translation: CASSLAGLKGYNEQFF.

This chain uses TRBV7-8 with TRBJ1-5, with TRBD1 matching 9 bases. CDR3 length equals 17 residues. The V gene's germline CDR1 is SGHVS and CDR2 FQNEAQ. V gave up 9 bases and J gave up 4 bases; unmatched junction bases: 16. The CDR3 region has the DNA TGTGCCAGTAGTAGACGGCCTGGGGGACAGGGTAATCAGCCCCAGCATTTT. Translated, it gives CASSRRPGGQGNQPQHF. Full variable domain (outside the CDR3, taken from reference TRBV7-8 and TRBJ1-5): GAGVSQSPRYKVAKRGQDVALRCDPISGHVSLFWYQQALGQGPEFLTYFQNEAQLDKSGLPSDRFFAERPEGSVSTLKIQRTQQEDSAVYLCASSRRPGGQGNQPQHFGDGTRLSIL.

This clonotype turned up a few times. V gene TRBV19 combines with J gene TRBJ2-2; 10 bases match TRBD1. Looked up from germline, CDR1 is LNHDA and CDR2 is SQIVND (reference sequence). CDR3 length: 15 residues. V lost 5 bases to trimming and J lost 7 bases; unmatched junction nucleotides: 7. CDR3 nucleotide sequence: TGTGCCAGTAGTGCCCGACAGGGGGCGAGCGGGGAGCTGTTTTTT. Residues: CASSARQGASGELFF. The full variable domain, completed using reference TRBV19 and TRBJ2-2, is DGGITQSPKYLFRKEGQNVTLSCEQNLNHDAMYWYRQDPGQGLRLIYYSQIVNDFQKGDIAEGYSVSREKKESFPLTVTSAQKNPTAFYLCASSARQGASGELFFGEGSRLTVL.

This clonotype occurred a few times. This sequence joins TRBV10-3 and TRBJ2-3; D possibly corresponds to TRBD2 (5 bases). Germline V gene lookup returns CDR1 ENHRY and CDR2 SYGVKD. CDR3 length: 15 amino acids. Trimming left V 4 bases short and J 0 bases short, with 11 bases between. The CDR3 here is CAISVVGDSTDTQYF. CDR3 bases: TGTGCCATCAGTGTCGTGGGAGATAGCACAGATACGCAGTATTTT.

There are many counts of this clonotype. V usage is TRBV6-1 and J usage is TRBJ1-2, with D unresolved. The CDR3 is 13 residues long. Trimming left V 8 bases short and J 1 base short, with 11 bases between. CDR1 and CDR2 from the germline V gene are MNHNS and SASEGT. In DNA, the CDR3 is TGTGCCAGCTCCGGCAGGATTAACTATGGCTACACCTTC. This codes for CASSGRINYGYTF.

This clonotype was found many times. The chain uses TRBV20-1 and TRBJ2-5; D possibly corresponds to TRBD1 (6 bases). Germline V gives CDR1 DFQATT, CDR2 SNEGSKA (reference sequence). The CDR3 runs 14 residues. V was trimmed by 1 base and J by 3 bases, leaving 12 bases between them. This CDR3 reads CSARGQAEEETQYF. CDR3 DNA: TGCAGTGCTAGAGGACAGGCGGAAGAAGAGACCCAGTACTTC.

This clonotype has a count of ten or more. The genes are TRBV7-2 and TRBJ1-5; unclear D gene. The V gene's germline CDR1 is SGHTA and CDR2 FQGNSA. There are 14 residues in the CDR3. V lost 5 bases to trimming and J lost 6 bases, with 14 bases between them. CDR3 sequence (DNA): TGTGCCAGCAGCCAGTCTAACTGGGGTCAGCCCCAGCATTTT. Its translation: CASSQSNWGQPQHF.

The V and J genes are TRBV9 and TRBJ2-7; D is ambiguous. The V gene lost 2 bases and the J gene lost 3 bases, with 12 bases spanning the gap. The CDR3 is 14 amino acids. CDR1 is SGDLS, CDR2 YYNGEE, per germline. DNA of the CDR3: TGTGCCAGCAGCGTGGGCAGTGGGGACTACGAGCAGTACTTC. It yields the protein CASSVGSGDYEQYF. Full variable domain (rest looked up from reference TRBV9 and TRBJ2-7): DSGVTQTPKHLITATGQRVTLRCSPRSGDLSVYWYQQSLDQGLQFLIQYYNGEERAKGNILERFSAQQFPDLHSELNLSSLELGDSALYFCASSVGSGDYEQYFGPGTRLTVT.

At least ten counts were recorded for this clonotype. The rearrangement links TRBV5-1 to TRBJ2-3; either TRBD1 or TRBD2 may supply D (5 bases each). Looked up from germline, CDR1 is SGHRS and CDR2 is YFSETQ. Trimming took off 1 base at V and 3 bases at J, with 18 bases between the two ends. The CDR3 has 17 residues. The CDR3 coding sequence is TGCGCCAGCAGCTTGTACCCCGGGACGGAAAAAACAGATACGCAGTATTTT. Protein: CASSLYPGTEKTDTQYF.

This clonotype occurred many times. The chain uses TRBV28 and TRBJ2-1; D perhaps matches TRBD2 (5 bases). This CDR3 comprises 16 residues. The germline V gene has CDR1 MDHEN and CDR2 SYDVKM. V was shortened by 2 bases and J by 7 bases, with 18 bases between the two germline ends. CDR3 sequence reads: CASSLEAADSWNEQFF. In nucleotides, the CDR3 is TGTGCCAGCAGTTTAGAAGCGGCAGACTCCTGGAATGAGCAGTTCTTC. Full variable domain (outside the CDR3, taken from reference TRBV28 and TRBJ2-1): DVKVTQSSRYLVKRTGEKVFLECVQDMDHENMFWYRQDPGLGLRLIYFSYDVKMKEKGDIPEGYSVSREKKERFSLILESASTNQTSMYLCASSLEAADSWNEQFFGPGTRLTVL.